This TCR beta chain was sequenced in a study of blood T cell repertoires in COVID-19. Looking at the study overall: Both acute and convalescent COVID-19 samples were obtained from the United States, Italy and Spain. Nucleic acid was either cDNA or gDNA, and it came from T cells, B-cell-depleted T cells, or PBMCs.

The CDR3 consists of 20 residues. Germline loops: CDR1 SGHVS, CDR2 FQNEAQ. Trimming removed 1 base at V and 3 bases at J, with 28 bases between. Assay: immunoSEQ multiplex PCR; the TCRdb copy retains only in-frame clones and omits some. The sample lists tens of thousands of clones; 88% were seen once. Input material: peripheral blood. This clonotype originated in a woman between 50 and 59 years old with active or convalescent COVID-19. The V call is TRBV7-8, the J call TRBJ2-7; D is unclear. The chain's CDR3 is CASSLVATHSQQSFFYEQYF. CDR3 coding DNA: TGTGCCAGCAGCTTAGTGGCCACACACAGTCAACAGTCCTTTTTCTACGAGCAGTACTTC.